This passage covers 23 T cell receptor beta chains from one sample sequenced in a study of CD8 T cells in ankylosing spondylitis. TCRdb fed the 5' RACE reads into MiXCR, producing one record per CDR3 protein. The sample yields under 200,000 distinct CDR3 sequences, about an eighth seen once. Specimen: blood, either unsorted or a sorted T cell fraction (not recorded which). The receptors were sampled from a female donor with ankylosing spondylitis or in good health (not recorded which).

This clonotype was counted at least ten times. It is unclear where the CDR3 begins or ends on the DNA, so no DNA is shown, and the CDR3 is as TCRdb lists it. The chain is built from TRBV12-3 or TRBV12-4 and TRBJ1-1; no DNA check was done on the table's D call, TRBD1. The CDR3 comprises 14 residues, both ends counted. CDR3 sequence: CASSFGPGGSEAFF.

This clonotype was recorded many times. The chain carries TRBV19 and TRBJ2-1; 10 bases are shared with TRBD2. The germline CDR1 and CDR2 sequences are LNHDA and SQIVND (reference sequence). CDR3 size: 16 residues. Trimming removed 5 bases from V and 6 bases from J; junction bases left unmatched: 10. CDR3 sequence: CASSLVPGLATNEQFF. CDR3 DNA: TGTGCCAGTAGTCTAGTTCCGGGACTAGCGACCAATGAGCAGTTCTTC.

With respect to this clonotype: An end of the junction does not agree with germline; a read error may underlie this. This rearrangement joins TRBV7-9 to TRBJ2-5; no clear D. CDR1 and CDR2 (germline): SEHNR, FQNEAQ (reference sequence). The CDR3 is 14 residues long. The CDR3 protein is CANSLVGEVETQYF. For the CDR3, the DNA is TGTGCCAACAGCTTAGTAGGAGAGGTGGAGACCCAGTACTTC. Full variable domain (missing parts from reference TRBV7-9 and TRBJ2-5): DTGVSQNPRHKITKRGQNVTFRCDPISEHNRLYWYRQTLGQGPEFLTYFQNEAQLEKSRLLSDRFSAERPKGSFSTLEIQRTEQGDSAMYLCANSLVGEVETQYFGPGTRLLVL.

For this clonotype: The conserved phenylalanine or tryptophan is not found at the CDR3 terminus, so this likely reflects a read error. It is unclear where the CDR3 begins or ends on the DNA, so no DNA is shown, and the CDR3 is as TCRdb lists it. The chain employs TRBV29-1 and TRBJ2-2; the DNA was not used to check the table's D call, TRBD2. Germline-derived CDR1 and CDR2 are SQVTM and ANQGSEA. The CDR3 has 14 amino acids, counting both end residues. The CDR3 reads CSVVEAGVSGEPFL.

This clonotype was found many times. DNA of the CDR3: TGCGCCAGCAGCCACCGGGACGACAATGAGCAGTTCTTC. Translating it yields CASSHRDDNEQFF. The chain joins TRBV5-1 to TRBJ2-1; D tentatively reads TRBD1 or TRBD2 (5 bases each). The CDR3 is 13 residues long. Trimming took off 4 bases at V and 5 bases at J, with 10 bases between the two ends. Germline V gene lookup returns CDR1 SGHRS and CDR2 YFSETQ.

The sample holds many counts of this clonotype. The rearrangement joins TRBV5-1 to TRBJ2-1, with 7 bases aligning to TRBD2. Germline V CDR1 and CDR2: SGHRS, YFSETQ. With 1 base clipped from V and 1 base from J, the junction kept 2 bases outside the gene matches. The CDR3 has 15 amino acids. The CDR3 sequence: CASSLLGGSYNEQFF. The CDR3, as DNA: TGCGCCAGCAGCTTGTTGGGGGGGTCCTACAATGAGCAGTTCTTC. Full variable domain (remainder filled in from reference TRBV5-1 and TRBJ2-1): KAGVTQTPRYLIKTRGQQVTLSCSPISGHRSVSWYQQTPGQGLQFLFEYFSETQRNKGNFPGRFSGRQFSNSRSEMNVSTLELGDSALYLCASSLLGGSYNEQFFGPGTRLTVL.

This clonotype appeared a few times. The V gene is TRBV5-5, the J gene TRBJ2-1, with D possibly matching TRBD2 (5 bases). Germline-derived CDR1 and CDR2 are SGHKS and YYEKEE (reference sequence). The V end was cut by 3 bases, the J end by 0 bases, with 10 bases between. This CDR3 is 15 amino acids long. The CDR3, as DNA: TGTGCCAGCAGCTCCCAGCGGAGCTCCTACAATGAGCAGTTCTTC. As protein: CASSSQRSSYNEQFF.

The CDR3: CSVIPGHIAKNIQYF. CDR3 nucleotide sequence: TGCAGCGTCATTCCGGGACACATAGCCAAAAACATTCAGTACTTC. V gene TRBV29-1 combines with J gene TRBJ2-4, with TRBD1 as a possible D gene (6 bases). This CDR3 has 15 amino acids. Per the germline V gene, CDR1 is SQVTM and CDR2 is ANQGSEA. The ends were cut back, 6 bases at V and 0 bases at J, with 15 bases in the middle. The variable domain in full, completed from reference TRBV29-1 and TRBJ2-4, reads SAVISQKPSRDICQRGTSLTIQCQVDSQVTMMFWYRQQPGQSLTLIATANQGSEATYESGFVIDKFPISRPNLTFSTLTVSNMSPEDSSIYLCSVIPGHIAKNIQYFGAGTRLSVL.

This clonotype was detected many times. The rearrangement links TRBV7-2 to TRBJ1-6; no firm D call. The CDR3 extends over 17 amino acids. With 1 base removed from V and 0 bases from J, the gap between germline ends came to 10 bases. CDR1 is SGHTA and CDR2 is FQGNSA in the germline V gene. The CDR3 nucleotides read TGTGCCAGCAGCTTAGTTGCCAGGAGCTCCTATAATTCACCCCTCCACTTT. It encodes CASSLVARSSYNSPLHF.

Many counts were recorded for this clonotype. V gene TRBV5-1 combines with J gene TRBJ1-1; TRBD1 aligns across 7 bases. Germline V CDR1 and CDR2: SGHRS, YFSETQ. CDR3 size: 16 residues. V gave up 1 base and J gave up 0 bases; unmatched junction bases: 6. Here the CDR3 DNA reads TGCGCCAGCAGCTTGATGGGACAGAGTATGAACACTGAAGCTTTCTTT. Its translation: CASSLMGQSMNTEAFF.

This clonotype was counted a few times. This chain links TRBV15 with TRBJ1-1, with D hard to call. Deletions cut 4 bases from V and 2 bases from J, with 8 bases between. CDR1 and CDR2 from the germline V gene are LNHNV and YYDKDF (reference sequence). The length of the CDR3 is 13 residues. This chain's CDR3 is CATSIGRNTEAFF. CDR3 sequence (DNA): TGTGCCACCAGCATAGGCAGAAACACTGAAGCTTTCTTT. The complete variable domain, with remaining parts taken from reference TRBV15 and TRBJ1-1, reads DAMVIQNPRYQVTQFGKPVTLSCSQTLNHNVMYWYQQKSSQAPKLLFHYYDKDFNNEADTPDNFQSRRPNTSFCFLDIRSPGLGDTAMYLCATSIGRNTEAFFGQGTRLTVV.

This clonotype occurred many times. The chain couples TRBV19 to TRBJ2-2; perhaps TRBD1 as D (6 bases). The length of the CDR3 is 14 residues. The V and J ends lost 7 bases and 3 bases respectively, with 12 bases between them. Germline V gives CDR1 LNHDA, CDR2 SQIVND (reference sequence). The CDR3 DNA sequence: TGTGCCAGTAAGGGTGCAGGGGACACCGGGGAGCTGTTTTTT. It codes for CASKGAGDTGELFF.

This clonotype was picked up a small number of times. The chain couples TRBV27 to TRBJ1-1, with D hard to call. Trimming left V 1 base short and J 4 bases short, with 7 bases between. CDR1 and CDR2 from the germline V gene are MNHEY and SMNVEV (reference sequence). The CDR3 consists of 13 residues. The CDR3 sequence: CASSLLTRTEAFF. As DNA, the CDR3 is TGTGCCAGCAGTTTATTGACCCGCACTGAAGCTTTCTTT.

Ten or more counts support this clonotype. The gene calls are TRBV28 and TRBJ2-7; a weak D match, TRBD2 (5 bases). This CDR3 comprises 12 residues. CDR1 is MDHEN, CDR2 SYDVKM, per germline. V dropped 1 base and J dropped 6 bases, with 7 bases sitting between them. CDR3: CASSLSGGEQYF. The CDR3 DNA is TGTGCCAGCAGTTTATCTGGAGGCGAGCAGTACTTC.

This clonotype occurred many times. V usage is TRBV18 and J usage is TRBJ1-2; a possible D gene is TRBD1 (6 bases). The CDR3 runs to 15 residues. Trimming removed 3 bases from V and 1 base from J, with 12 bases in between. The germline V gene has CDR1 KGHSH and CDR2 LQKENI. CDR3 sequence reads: CASSPTGFINYGYTF. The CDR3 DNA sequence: TGTGCCAGCTCACCGACAGGATTCATTAACTATGGCTACACCTTC.

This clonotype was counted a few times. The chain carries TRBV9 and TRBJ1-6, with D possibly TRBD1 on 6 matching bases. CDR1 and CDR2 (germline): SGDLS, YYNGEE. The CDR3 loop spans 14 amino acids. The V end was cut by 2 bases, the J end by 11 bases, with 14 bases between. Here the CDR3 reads CASSVYDRNAPLHF. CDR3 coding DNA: TGTGCCAGCAGCGTTTATGACAGGAATGCACCCCTCCACTTT.

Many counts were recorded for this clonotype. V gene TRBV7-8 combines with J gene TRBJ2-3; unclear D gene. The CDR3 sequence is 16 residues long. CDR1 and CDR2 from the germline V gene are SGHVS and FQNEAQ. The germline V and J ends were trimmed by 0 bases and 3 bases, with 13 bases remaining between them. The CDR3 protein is CASSLAVTDETDTQYF. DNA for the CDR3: TGTGCCAGCAGCTTAGCCGTCACAGACGAAACAGATACGCAGTATTTT.

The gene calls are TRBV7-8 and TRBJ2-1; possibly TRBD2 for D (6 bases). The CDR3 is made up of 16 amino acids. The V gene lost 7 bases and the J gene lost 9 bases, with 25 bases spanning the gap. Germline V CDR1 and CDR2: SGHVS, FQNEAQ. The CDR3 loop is CASIYTLMRDSAEQFF. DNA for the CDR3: TGTGCCAGCATCTACACTCTAATGCGGGATAGTGCTGAGCAGTTCTTC.

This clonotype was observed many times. The CDR3 region is CASTGLAPGELFF. The CDR3 coding sequence is TGCGCCAGCACCGGATTGGCTCCCGGGGAGCTGTTTTTT. The V and J genes are TRBV5-1 and TRBJ2-2, with unresolved D. Germline V lookup: CDR1 SGHRS, CDR2 YFSETQ. The CDR3 is 13 amino acids. Trimming left V 6 bases short and J 6 bases short, with 12 bases between.

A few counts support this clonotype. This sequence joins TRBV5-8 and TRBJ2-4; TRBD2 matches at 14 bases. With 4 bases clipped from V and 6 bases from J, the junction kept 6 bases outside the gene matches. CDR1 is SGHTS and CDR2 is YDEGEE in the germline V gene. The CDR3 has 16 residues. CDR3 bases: TGTGCCAGCAGCCGTGGGACTAGCGGGAGTATAAACATTCAGTACTTC. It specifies CASSRGTSGSINIQYF. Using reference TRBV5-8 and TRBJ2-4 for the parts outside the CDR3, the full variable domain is EAGVTQSPTHLIKTRGQQATLRCSPISGHTSVYWYQQALGLGLQFLLWYDEGEERNRGNFPPRFSGRQFPNYSSELNVNALELEDSALYLCASSRGTSGSINIQYFGAGTRLSVL.

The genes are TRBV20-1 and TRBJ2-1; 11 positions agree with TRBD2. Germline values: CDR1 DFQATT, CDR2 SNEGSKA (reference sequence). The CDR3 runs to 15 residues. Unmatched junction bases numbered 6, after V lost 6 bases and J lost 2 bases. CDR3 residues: CSAPDSGRAYNEQFF. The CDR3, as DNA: TGCAGTGCACCAGATAGCGGGAGGGCCTACAATGAGCAGTTCTTC.

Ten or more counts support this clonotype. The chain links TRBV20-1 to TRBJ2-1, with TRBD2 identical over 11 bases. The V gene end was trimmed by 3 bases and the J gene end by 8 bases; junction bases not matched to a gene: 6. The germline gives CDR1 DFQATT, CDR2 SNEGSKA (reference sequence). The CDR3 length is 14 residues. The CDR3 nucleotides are TGCAGTGCTAGTACCACTAGCGGGAGCCATGAGCAGTTCTTC. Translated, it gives CSASTTSGSHEQFF.

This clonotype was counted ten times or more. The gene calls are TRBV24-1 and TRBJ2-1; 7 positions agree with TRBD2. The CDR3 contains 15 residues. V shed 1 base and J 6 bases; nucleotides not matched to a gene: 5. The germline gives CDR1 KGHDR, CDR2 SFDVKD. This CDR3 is CATSDLRLAANEQFF. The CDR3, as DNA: TGTGCCACCAGTGATTTACGACTAGCTGCCAATGAGCAGTTCTTC.